These 31 T cell receptor beta chains originate from one sample sequenced in a study of cytomegalovirus exposure and HLA in healthy donors. The table came from immunoSEQ multiplex PCR; TCRdb's copy has only in-frame clones and leaves some out. The table includes 100,000 to 120,000 clones, 70% to 90% detected once. The sample consisted of PBMCs. All receptors come from a woman aged 18-35 years in good health and CMV-seronegative.

V gene TRBV19 combines with J gene TRBJ2-3, with D maybe TRBD2 (6 bases). V was trimmed by 6 bases and J by 0 bases, leaving 10 bases between them. Germline lookup yields CDR1 LNHDA and CDR2 SQIVND (reference sequence). This CDR3 has 14 amino acids. CDR3 protein: CASSPGTSTDTQYF. CDR3 in DNA: TGTGCCAGTAGCCCCGGGACTAGCACAGATACGCAGTATTTT.

The chain joins TRBV13 to TRBJ2-5; weak D call: TRBD2 (5 bases). CDR3 length equals 14 residues. V gave up 3 bases and J gave up 3 bases, with 11 bases separating them. CDR1 PRHDT and CDR2 FYEKMQ come from the germline V gene (reference sequence). The CDR3 reads CASSFAPGKETQYF. CDR3 in DNA: TGTGCCAGCAGCTTCGCCCCCGGGAAAGAGACCCAGTACTTC.

The chain couples TRBV28 to TRBJ1-2; D ambiguous. The germline CDR1 and CDR2 sequences are MDHEN and SYDVKM. The CDR3 runs to 13 residues. V lost 6 bases and J 3 bases, leaving 11 bases between the germline ends. The CDR3 here is CASSDPGHYGYTF. CDR3 DNA: TGTGCCAGCAGCGACCCTGGGCACTATGGCTACACCTTC.

The chain carries TRBV27 and TRBJ2-1; 8 bases agree with TRBD1. Germline V CDR1 and CDR2: MNHEY, SMNVEV (reference sequence). The J segment lost 7 bases and the V segment lost 7 bases, leaving 15 bases of the junction unmatched. The CDR3 consists of 16 residues. CDR3 in amino acids: CASIRLGQGNWNEQFF. For the CDR3, the DNA is TGTGCCAGCATCCGTCTAGGACAGGGAAATTGGAATGAGCAGTTCTTC.

This clone has just one count. The genes are TRBV7-3 and TRBJ2-1; no clear D. The V gene lost 5 bases and the J gene lost 7 bases, with 12 bases spanning the gap. Germline CDR1 is SGHTA and CDR2 is FQGTGA. This CDR3 region has 13 residues. Here the CDR3 reads CASSPALANEQFF. CDR3 bases: TGTGCCAGCAGCCCCGCCTTGGCTAATGAGCAGTTCTTC.

The chain's CDR3 is CASNLDLTHNEQFF. The CDR3 coding sequence is TGTGCCAGCAACCTTGATCTAACCCACAATGAGCAGTTCTTC. The rearrangement links TRBV7-9 to TRBJ2-1, with D hard to call. The CDR3 consists of 14 residues. V lost 7 bases to trimming and J lost 5 bases, with 15 bases between them. The V gene's germline CDR1 is SEHNR and CDR2 FQNEAQ (reference sequence).

This chain joins TRBV27 and TRBJ1-1; TRBD1 might be the D (6 bases). Trimming took 6 bases from V and 6 from J, leaving 20 bases between them. This CDR3 contains 15 residues. Germline V gene lookup returns CDR1 MNHEY and CDR2 SMNVEV (reference sequence). CDR3 in DNA: TGTGCCAGCAGCGTCGGGGTGGGGGCGGGCCCTGAAGCTTTCTTT. Protein product: CASSVGVGAGPEAFF.

V usage is TRBV27 and J usage is TRBJ1-2; D possibly corresponds to TRBD1 (5 bases). Germline CDR1 reads MNHEY; CDR2 reads SMNVEV (reference sequence). The V and J ends lost 8 bases and 4 bases respectively, with 14 bases between them. This CDR3 has 13 amino acids. Here the CDR3 DNA reads TGTGCCAGCCGGGGGGGGGAGAGCTATGGCTACACCTTC. This sequence encodes CASRGGESYGYTF.

Here the CDR3 reads CASSLVGGQGGEKLFF. The CDR3 nucleotides read TGTGCCAGCAGCTTGGTAGGGGGACAGGGAGGTGAAAAACTGTTTTTT. V and J are TRBV5-4 and TRBJ1-4; 9 bases line up with TRBD1. The CDR3 sequence is 16 residues long. Unmatched junction bases numbered 7, after V lost 0 bases and J lost 7 bases. Per the germline V gene, CDR1 is SGHNT and CDR2 is YYREEE (reference sequence).

This chain links TRBV5-6 with TRBJ2-7; D gene uncertain. Trimming took 3 bases from V and 5 from J, leaving 12 bases between them. The CDR3 extends over 13 amino acids. Germline CDR1 SGHDT, CDR2 YYEEEE. In DNA, the CDR3 is TGTGCCAGCAGCTCCGGGTTATGGAACGAGCAGTACTTC. It codes for CASSSGLWNEQYF.

The chain uses TRBV5-1 and TRBJ2-7; D possibly corresponds to TRBD1 (6 bases). V dropped 2 bases and J dropped 1 base, with 10 bases sitting between them. Per germline, CDR1 SGHRS and CDR2 YFSETQ. The CDR3 has 14 amino acids. CDR3 amino acids: CASSFTGHSYEQYF. The DNA for the CDR3 is TGCGCCAGCAGCTTCACGGGACATTCCTACGAGCAGTACTTC.

This chain uses TRBV7-7 with TRBJ2-5; unclear D gene. In germline, CDR1 is SSHAT, CDR2 FNYEAQ (reference sequence). Trimming left V 1 base short and J 3 bases short, with 9 bases between. This CDR3 has 14 residues. The CDR3 DNA is TGTGCCAGCAGCTTAGGGGCCCCGGAAGAGACCCAGTACTTC. Its translation: CASSLGAPEETQYF.

The gene calls are TRBV10-3 and TRBJ1-1; 8 positions agree with TRBD1. Germline assignment: CDR1 ENHRY and CDR2 SYGVKD. The CDR3 is made up of 14 amino acids. J gave up 5 bases and V 6 bases, and 8 bases lay outside the gene matches. The CDR3 coding sequence is TGTGCCATCAGAGATACAGGGGGAAAAACTGAAGCTTTCTTT. This translates into CAIRDTGGKTEAFF.

This chain joins TRBV6-5 and TRBJ1-2; 10 bases fit TRBD1. The CDR3 covers 15 residues. CDR1 MNHEY and CDR2 SVGAGI come from the germline V gene. V shed 7 bases, J shed 5 bases, and the junction held 10 bases outside the gene matches. The CDR3 DNA reads as TGTGCCAGCACCGACCGGACAGGGGGGCAGTATGGCTACACCTTC. Its protein is CASTDRTGGQYGYTF.

The gene calls are TRBV6-5 and TRBJ2-1, with TRBD1 as a possible D gene (6 bases). Trimming took off 4 bases at V and 7 bases at J, with 11 bases between the two ends. The V gene's germline CDR1 is MNHEY and CDR2 SVGAGI. This CDR3 spans 13 amino acids. Here the CDR3 reads CASSWTGTNEQFF. CDR3 nucleotides: TGTGCCAGCAGTTGGACGGGGACAAATGAGCAGTTCTTC.

This chain connects TRBV5-4 to TRBJ2-7, with D perhaps matching TRBD2 (7 bases). Per germline, CDR1 SGHNT and CDR2 YYREEE (reference sequence). Trimming pared 3 bases from V and 3 bases from J, leaving 22 bases between. The CDR3 runs 17 residues. In DNA form, the CDR3 reads TGTGCCAGCAGCTATAAAGGGGGTCCGGGGGGCCTCTACGAGCAGTACTTC. Translation gives CASSYKGGPGGLYEQYF.

CDR3 amino acids: CASSLQGDYGYTF. The CDR3 DNA is TGTGCCAGCAGTTTACAGGGTGACTATGGCTACACCTTC. The V and J genes are TRBV27 and TRBJ1-2; TRBD1 is a possible D gene (5 bases). V was trimmed by 2 bases and J by 3 bases, leaving 7 bases between them. Germline CDR1 is MNHEY and CDR2 is SMNVEV (reference sequence). The CDR3 extends over 13 amino acids.

The V and J genes are TRBV7-2 and TRBJ1-1; 8 nucleotides match TRBD1. The trim removed 3 bases at V and 6 bases at J, leaving 6 bases unmatched. Germline V gene data show CDR1 as SGHTA and CDR2 as FQGNSA. CDR3 length: 14 residues. CDR3 in amino acids: CASSLITGGSEAFF. CDR3 DNA sequence: TGTGCCAGCAGCTTGATCACAGGGGGGTCTGAAGCTTTCTTT.

This clone was seen only once. The chain uses TRBV9 and TRBJ1-1; D not certain. Germline V lookup: CDR1 SGDLS, CDR2 YYNGEE. V was shortened by 3 bases and J by 5 bases, with 11 bases between the two germline ends. The CDR3 has 13 residues. CDR3 nucleotides: TGTGCCAGCAGCGAGGGAGGAAGGACTGAAGCTTTCTTT. Encoded protein: CASSEGGRTEAFF.

This sequence joins TRBV25-1 and TRBJ1-5; 8 bases align to TRBD1. The CDR3 is 16 amino acids. The germline CDR1 and CDR2 sequences are MGHDK and SYGVNS. V was clipped by 6 bases and J by 4 bases; unmatched bases: 11. The CDR3 region is CASRASGTGGNQPQHF. DNA for the CDR3: TGTGCCAGCAGGGCATCAGGGACAGGAGGGAATCAGCCCCAGCATTTT.

DNA of the CDR3: TGCGCCAGCAGTGAGGGGACAGGGCCCCAGCATTTT. Protein sequence: CASSEGTGPQHF. This chain links TRBV10-1 with TRBJ1-5; 8 nucleotides match TRBD1. Trimming removed 2 bases from V and 9 bases from J; junction bases left unmatched: 0. The CDR3 runs 12 residues. Germline CDR1 is WNHNN and CDR2 is SYGVQD (reference sequence).

This clone was observed a few times. This chain links TRBV4-1 with TRBJ1-2, with 12 bases identical to TRBD1. Trimming removed 5 bases from V and 8 bases from J; junction bases left unmatched: 12. Germline V CDR1 and CDR2: MGHRA, YSYEKL. The CDR3 covers 16 residues. CDR3 region: CASSDWEGTGGVGYTF. Written as DNA, the CDR3 is TGCGCCAGCAGCGATTGGGAGGGGACAGGGGGCGTCGGCTACACCTTC.

This rearrangement joins TRBV9 to TRBJ2-2; 8 nucleotides line up with TRBD1. This CDR3 is 16 amino acids long. Trimming took 3 bases from V and 1 from J; bases not matched to a gene: 5. Germline CDR1 and CDR2: SGDLS and YYNGEE. DNA for the CDR3: TGTGCCAGCAGCGCCGGAGGACAGGGGAACACCGGGGAGCTGTTTTTT. Its translation is CASSAGGQGNTGELFF.

This rearrangement joins TRBV28 to TRBJ2-7; no clear D. This CDR3 comprises 13 residues. In germline, CDR1 is MDHEN, CDR2 SYDVKM. Trimming removed 7 bases from V and 2 bases from J, with 12 bases in between. The CDR3 spells CASNAGQAYEQYF. DNA of the CDR3: TGTGCCAGCAACGCTGGTCAGGCCTACGAGCAGTACTTC.

The chain employs TRBV27 and TRBJ1-1; D is possibly TRBD1 (5 bases). V lost 4 bases and J lost 5, with 17 bases in between. The CDR3 has 15 residues. Germline CDR1 is MNHEY and CDR2 is SMNVEV (reference sequence). Written as DNA, the CDR3 is TGTGCCAGCAGTTCCCCAGGGAAGGATTGGACTGAAGCTTTCTTT. This sequence encodes CASSSPGKDWTEAFF.

The genes are TRBV28 and TRBJ1-6; D remains unclear. Germline CDR1 and CDR2: MDHEN and SYDVKM. V lost 1 base, J lost 4 bases, and 11 bases lay in between. CDR3 length: 16 residues. CDR3 sequence (DNA): TGTGCCAGCAGTTTATCGGGATCTCCTTATAATTCACCCCTCCACTTT. Its protein product is CASSLSGSPYNSPLHF.

The chain couples TRBV10-2 to TRBJ2-1; 12 bases fit TRBD2. This CDR3 is built from 18 residues. Trimming removed 6 bases from V and 2 bases from J; junction bases left unmatched: 11. Germline V gives CDR1 WSHSY, CDR2 SAAADI. The CDR3 nucleotides read TGCGCCAGCAGGGATGGGACTAGCGGGTTATGGGCCTACAATGAGCAGTTCTTC. It codes for CASRDGTSGLWAYNEQFF.

CDR3 coding DNA: TGTGCCAGCAGCTTGAACAGTAACTATGGCTACACCTTC. As protein: CASSLNSNYGYTF. The rearrangement joins TRBV5-4 to TRBJ1-2; D remains unclear. This CDR3 is built from 13 residues. The germline CDR1 and CDR2 sequences are SGHNT and YYREEE (reference sequence). V lost 1 base to trimming and J lost 1 base, with 5 bases between them. The whole variable domain, filled in from reference TRBV5-4 and TRBJ1-2, reads ETGVTQSPTHLIKTRGQQVTLRCSSQSGHNTVSWYQQALGQGPQFIFQYYREEENGRGNFPPRFSGLQFPNYSSELNVNALELDDSALYLCASSLNSNYGYTFGSGTRLTVV.

This chain connects TRBV6-1 to TRBJ1-6, with D perhaps matching TRBD1 (5 bases). With 3 bases removed from V and 12 bases from J, the gap between germline ends came to 9 bases. Germline values: CDR1 MNHNS, CDR2 SASEGT. The length of the CDR3 is 12 residues. The CDR3 DNA is TGTGCCAGCAGTGACGGGGGTGTACCCCTCCACTTT. Translation: CASSDGGVPLHF.

V is TRBV2 and J is TRBJ2-1; 8 nucleotides align to TRBD1. Germline V CDR1 and CDR2: SNHLY, FYNNEI. The CDR3 loop spans 17 amino acids. Trimming removed 6 bases from V and 1 base from J; junction bases left unmatched: 11. CDR3 in DNA: TGTGCCAGCAGGGGAGCCGGACAGGGTGGTTCCTACAATGAGCAGTTCTTC. It codes for CASRGAGQGGSYNEQFF.

This clone was observed at least ten times. This chain links TRBV7-9 with TRBJ1-5, with no clear D. Trimming removed 1 base from V and 3 bases from J, with 7 bases in between. The CDR3 totals 14 residues. Germline CDR1 is SEHNR and CDR2 is FQNEAQ (reference sequence). The DNA of the CDR3 is TGTGCCAGCAGCTTAGGAGGAACCAATCAGCCCCAGCATTTT. The encoded protein is CASSLGGTNQPQHF.